Listed below are T cell receptor beta chains from one sample, sequenced in a study of T cell repertoires in cytomegalovirus infection. The antigens for these receptors are not known. MiXCR, applied by TCRdb to the reads, yields one record per CDR3 protein. The sample contains tens of thousands of distinct CDR3 sequences, 20% to 30% of which appear only once. The source was CD8+ T cells from cultured PBMCs, collected from culture after CMV antigen stimulation. These receptors all come from a human donor in good health (CMV status not recorded). Some clones in this sample may be carry-over from other donors' samples. Both conserved end residues are part of each CDR3. D genes are given only for firm matches. Expanded clones get a size class; other rows say once, few or many, or leave the size out.

. | TRBJ2-7 | TRBV5-4 | . | TGTGCCAGCAGCTTACGGGAATCCTCCTACGAGCAGTACTTC | CASSLRESSYEQYF
TRBD2 | TRBJ2-3 | TRBV7-2 | many | TGTGCCAGCAGCGGACTAGCGGGGTTCACAGATACGCAGTATTTT | CASSGLAGFTDTQYF
TRBD2 | TRBJ2-1 | TRBV6-1 | many | TGTGCCAGCAGTCCGGGGACTAGCGGGGTCGAGCAGTTCTTC | CASSPGTSGVEQFF
TRBD2 | TRBJ2-7 | TRBV11-1 | . | TGTGCCAGCAGCTTAGGTAGCGGGGTCTCCTACGAGCAGTACTTC | CASSLGSGVSYEQYF
. | TRBJ1-2 | TRBV14 | many | TGTGCCAGCAGCCCCGGACGGGTCTCTGCCTATGGCTACACCTTC | CASSPGRVSAYGYTF
TRBD2 | TRBJ2-1 | TRBV20-1 | few | TGCAGTGCTTCAAGACCGGGACTAGCGGGAAACAATGAGCAGTTCTTC | CSASRPGLAGNNEQFF
. | TRBJ2-3 | TRBV11-2 | . | TGTGCCAACAGCCCGACTAGCACAGATACGCAGTATTTT | CANSPTSTDTQYF
. | TRBJ1-2 | TRBV4-3 | . | TGCGCCAGCAGCCAATCGCGGGATGGGTTCTATGGCTACACCTTC | CASSQSRDGFYGYTF
. | TRBJ1-1 | TRBV7-9 | few | TGTGCCAGCAGCCCCGGCGACGGGAACACTGAAGCTTTCTTT | CASSPGDGNTEAFF
. | TRBJ1-5 | TRBV27 | few | TGTGCCAGCAGTTCGGTGGTTAGCAATCAGCCCCAGCATTTT | CASSSVVSNQPQHF
. | TRBJ2-7 | TRBV7-9 | many | TGTGCCAGCAGCTTGGAAGTCGTCTCCTACGAGCAGTACTTC | CASSLEVVSYEQYF
TRBD1 | TRBJ1-5 | TRBV12-3/TRBV12-4 | many | TGTGCCAGCAGTTTGCCTGGACAGGGGAATCAGCCCCAGCATTTT | CASSLPGQGNQPQHF
. | TRBJ1-5 | TRBV12-3/TRBV12-4 | many | TGTGCCAGCAGTTCCGAACACAGGGTGTTTAACAATCAGCCCCAGCATTTT | CASSSEHRVFNNQPQHF
. | TRBJ1-1 | TRBV6-2/TRBV6-3 | . | TGTGCTACAGAGGGCAACACTGAAGCTTTCTTT | CATEGNTEAFF
. | TRBJ2-3 | TRBV5-6 | . | TGTGCCAGCAGGAGCGCCGGGGGTTTCACAGATACGCAGTATTTT | CASRSAGGFTDTQYF
TRBD1 | TRBJ2-7 | TRBV27 | many | TGTGCCAGCAGTGGTACAGGGGTTAGGGAGCAGTACTTC | CASSGTGVREQYF
TRBD1 | TRBJ1-1 | TRBV6-1 | . | TGTGCCAGCAGTGAACCGGGACAGGTAGCTTTCTTT | CASSEPGQVAFF
TRBD1 | TRBJ2-7 | TRBV5-4 | few | TGTGCCAGCAGCTTAGGGGACAGGGGCTACGAGCAGTACTTC | CASSLGDRGYEQYF
. | TRBJ1-1 | TRBV27 | . | TGTGCCAGCGGGGAGGGAATTGGGGGAGGCACTGAAGCTTTCTTT | CASGEGIGGGTEAFF
. | TRBJ2-3 | TRBV6-5 | many | TGTGCCAGCAGTTACACGGGAGCCAGCACAGATACGCAGTATTTT | CASSYTGASTDTQYF
. | TRBJ2-6 | TRBV7-8 | many | TGTGCCAGCAGCTCCGGGACTTCCCAAATCTCTGGGGCCAACGTCCTGACTTTC | CASSSGTSQISGANVLTF
TRBD1 | TRBJ2-7 | TRBV20-1 | . | TGCAGTGCCTCCGGGACAGGGGGTTTAGTAGGCTCCTACGAGCAGTACTTC | CSASGTGGLVGSYEQYF
TRBD1 | TRBJ1-1 | TRBV7-3 | . | TGTGCCAGCAGCACCACAGGGGTCTCTGAAGCTTTCTTT | CASSTTGVSEAFF
. | TRBJ2-1 | TRBV10-3 | once | TGTGCCATCAGCGATGGAGGCGGCCCCTACAATGAGCAGTTCTTC | CAISDGGGPYNEQFF
TRBD1 | TRBJ2-5 | TRBV11-3 | few | TGTGCCAGCAGCTTAGATCTGGCGGGACAGGGAGGAGGAGAGACCCAGTACTTC | CASSLDLAGQGGGETQYF
. | TRBJ1-3 | TRBV11-2 | few | TGTGCCAGCAGCTTACTCTCTGGAAACACCATATATTTT | CASSLLSGNTIYF
TRBD1 | TRBJ2-7 | TRBV18 | . | TGTGCCAGCTCACCCATGGGGACAGCCTACGAGCAGTACTTC | CASSPMGTAYEQYF
. | TRBJ2-1 | TRBV7-9 | few | TGTGCCTCCCAGCGGCTGAGCTCCTACAATGAGCAGTTCTTC | CASQRLSSYNEQFF
. | TRBJ1-4 | TRBV27 | many | TGTGCCAGCAGTTTATCTGGCAGGGGTTCAGTCCTCAATGAAAAACTGTTTTTT | CASSLSGRGSVLNEKLFF
TRBD1 | TRBJ1-3 | TRBV12-3/TRBV12-4 | few | TGTGCCAGCAGGTTTACAGGGGAAACTGGAAACACCATATATTTT | CASRFTGETGNTIYF
TRBD1 | TRBJ2-3 | TRBV2 | . | TGTGCCAGCAGTGAAGCGGGACAGGGATCCACAGATACGCAGTATTTT | CASSEAGQGSTDTQYF
TRBD1 | TRBJ2-5 | TRBV5-6 | . | TGTGCCAGCAGCTTGGTCCGGGACAGGCCCAGGGGGACCCAGTACTTC | CASSLVRDRPRGTQYF
. | TRBJ1-1 | TRBV30 | . | TGTGCCTGGAACGTTTTGGGTGGCACTGAAGCTTTCTTT | CAWNVLGGTEAFF
. | TRBJ1-1 | TRBV4-2 | . | TGTGCCAGCAGCCAAGAAACGTTGATGAACACTGAAGCTTTCTTT | CASSQETLMNTEAFF
TRBD2 | TRBJ2-3 | TRBV6-6 | . | TGTGCCAGCAGTGTACAGCGGGGGGCCACAGATACGCAGTATTTT | CASSVQRGATDTQYF
TRBD2 | TRBJ2-1 | TRBV6-5 | many | TGTGCCAGCACCCGAGCGGGGGGGCCCAATGAGCAGTTCTTC | CASTRAGGPNEQFF
TRBD1 | TRBJ2-2 | TRBV6-6 | . | TGTGCCAGCACTAGGGGGACAGCGGTGAACACCGGGGAGCTGTTTTTT | CASTRGTAVNTGELFF
. | TRBJ2-1 | TRBV11-3 | . | TGTGCCAGCACGGCCCGGTACAATGAGCAGTTCTTC | CASTARYNEQFF
. | TRBJ2-7 | TRBV5-6 | few | TGTGCCAGCAGCCCTCGGATGTCGGGAAGCCCCGAGCAGTACTTC | CASSPRMSGSPEQYF
. | TRBJ2-2 | TRBV7-9 | . | TGTGCCAGCAGCTTATCGCTAGGGAACCACACCGGGGAGCTGTTTTTT | CASSLSLGNHTGELFF
TRBD2 | TRBJ2-7 | TRBV18 | . | TGTGCCAGCTCAAGACTAGCGGGAGACGGCGAGCAGTACTTC | CASSRLAGDGEQYF
. | TRBJ2-5 | TRBV4-3 | few | TGCGCCAGCAGCCAAGATGTCATTGGGGGAGAAGGTCTTTGGGAGACCCAGTACTTC | CASSQDVIGGEGLWETQYF
TRBD1 | TRBJ1-1 | TRBV10-3 | many | TGTGCCACGCGACAGGGAGGGGGCACTGAAGCTTTCTTT | CATRQGGGTEAFF
. | TRBJ2-5 | TRBV7-9 | . | TGTGCCAGCAGCTTATTGACGGGGGCCGGAGAGACCCAGTACTTC | CASSLLTGAGETQYF
. | TRBJ1-5 | TRBV5-4 | few | TGTGCCAGCAGCTTCGGGGGGAGATCCAATCAGCCCCAGCATTTT | CASSFGGRSNQPQHF
. | TRBJ1-1 | TRBV27 | few | TGTGCCAGCAGTTGGGTGGGAATGAACACTGAAGCTTTCTTT | CASSWVGMNTEAFF
. | TRBJ2-2 | TRBV4-2 | few | TGTGCCGGCGGGGTCGGGCTCCCAGGATCCGGGGAGCTGTTTTTT | CAGGVGLPGSGELFF
. | TRBJ1-6 | TRBV2 | few | TGTGCCAGCAGTGACCCCTTAGGACAGCGTTATAATTCACCCCTCCACTTT | CASSDPLGQRYNSPLHF
. | TRBJ1-5 | TRBV2 | . | TGTGCCAGCAGTGAGACCTCTCGGGAGAATCAGCCCCAGCATTTT | CASSETSRENQPQHF
. | TRBJ1-1 | TRBV12-3/TRBV12-4 | many | TGTGCCAGCAGTTCGGGCCCGAGTACTGAAGCTTTCTTT | CASSSGPSTEAFF
. | TRBJ1-2 | TRBV7-9 | few | TGTGCCAGCAGCTTTTATACAGAGGAGGGCTACACCTTC | CASSFYTEEGYTF